Each of the 4 T cell receptor beta chains below was sequenced from the same sample in a study of blood T cell repertoires in COVID-19. The table came from immunoSEQ multiplex PCR; TCRdb's copy has only in-frame clones and leaves some out. The table shows roughly 280,000 clones, with less than 90% occurring only once. The source material was peripheral blood. These receptors were collected from a man between 60 and 70 years old who had recovered from COVID-19.

The V gene is TRBV5-6, the J gene TRBJ2-7, with 7 bases identical to TRBD2. The V segment lost 0 bases and the J segment 5 bases; nucleotides outside the gene matches: 5. Germline V gives CDR1 SGHDT, CDR2 YYEEEE. The CDR3 has 14 amino acids. The CDR3 region has the DNA TGTGCCAGCAGCTTGGCCCTGGGGGGGGACGAGCAGTACTTC. Protein sequence: CASSLALGGDEQYF.

The gene calls are TRBV20-1 and TRBJ2-4; D is unclear. Germline CDR1 reads DFQATT; CDR2 reads SNEGSKA (reference sequence). The CDR3 contains 11 residues. V was pared by 3 bases and J by 6 bases, with 6 bases between. The CDR3 here is CSASSPNIQYF. CDR3 coding DNA: TGCAGTGCTAGCTCCCCAAACATTCAGTACTTC.

The chain employs TRBV27 and TRBJ1-3; TRBD1 matches 8 bases. This CDR3 has 13 amino acids. Germline CDR1 and CDR2: MNHEY and SMNVEV (reference sequence). The V segment lost 8 bases and the J segment 5 bases; nucleotides outside the gene matches: 5. CDR3 sequence reads: CASGDRGRNTIYF. The CDR3 nucleotides read TGTGCCAGCGGAGACAGGGGAAGAAACACCATATATTTT.

This clone has just one count. The chain joins TRBV9 to TRBJ1-1, with D maybe TRBD1 (5 bases). V was cut by 4 bases and J by 6 bases, with 22 bases left in between. Germline V gene lookup returns CDR1 SGDLS and CDR2 YYNGEE. This CDR3 is built from 16 residues. CDR3 sequence reads: CASSPTFRVSDPEAFF. CDR3 sequence (DNA): TGTGCCAGCAGCCCCACCTTCAGGGTCTCGGATCCTGAAGCTTTCTTT.